The 14 T cell receptor beta chains below were found in one sample sequenced in a study of T cell repertoires in ileal Crohn's disease. Sequencing used immunoSEQ multiplex PCR; TCRdb keeps in-frame clones, though not all of them. The sample comprises several thousand clones, roughly 69% of which are singletons, and about 6.9% rests with the top ten. Material for sequencing was ileal tissue. These receptor sequences come from an adult with Crohn's disease.

The chain carries TRBV5-4 and TRBJ2-5; TRBD2 is a possible D gene (5 bases). CDR3 length equals 16 residues. V was clipped by 1 base and J by 2 bases, with 15 bases between them. Germline CDR1 SGHNT, CDR2 YYREEE (reference sequence). The chain's CDR3 is CASSLMRVRPQETQYF. CDR3 sequence (DNA): TGTGCCAGCAGCTTGATGAGGGTCAGACCGCAAGAGACCCAGTACTTC.

The genes are TRBV7-2 and TRBJ2-7; 10 positions match TRBD2. V lost 5 bases and J lost 2; bases outside the gene matches: 6. From germline, CDR1 is SGHTA and CDR2 FQGNSA. There are 15 residues in the CDR3. CDR3: CASSPQSGGAYEQYF. The CDR3 DNA is TGTGCCAGCAGCCCTCAGAGCGGGGGGGCCTACGAGCAGTACTTC.

The chain carries TRBV27 and TRBJ1-6; TRBD1 agrees at 10 bases. The germline V gene encodes CDR1 MNHEY and CDR2 SMNVEV (reference sequence). The junction had 14 bases not matched to a gene; V was cut back by 5 bases and J by 1 base. The CDR3 extends over 20 amino acids. CDR3 residues: CASSHPRDRGPRSYNSPLHF. The CDR3 DNA reads TGTGCCAGCAGTCACCCCCGGGACAGGGGTCCAAGGTCCTATAATTCACCCCTCCACTTT.

The chain carries TRBV6-6 and TRBJ1-2; 7 bases map to TRBD1. CDR3 length: 15 amino acids. J gave up 6 bases and V 2 bases, and 9 bases lay outside the gene matches. Germline V gene sequence: CDR1 MNHNY, CDR2 SVGAGI (reference sequence). CDR3 loop: CASSYLGEGAHGYTF. CDR3 in DNA: TGTGCCAGCAGTTACCTCGGCGAGGGGGCCCATGGCTACACCTTC.

This chain joins TRBV6-4 and TRBJ2-3; 13 positions agree with TRBD2. The V gene's germline CDR1 is MRHNA and CDR2 SNTAGT. CDR3 size: 16 residues. Trimming took 3 bases from V and 5 from J; bases not matched to a gene: 5. In nucleotides, the CDR3 is TGTGCCAGCAGTGAAACTAGCGGGGGGGCCGAAGATACGCAGTATTTT. Residues: CASSETSGGAEDTQYF.

The chain employs TRBV6-1 and TRBJ1-2, with D unclear. Germline V CDR1 and CDR2: MNHNS, SASEGT. V lost 5 bases, J lost 0 bases, and 10 bases lay in between. The CDR3 length is 14 residues. This CDR3 is CASSRHRTNYGYTF. CDR3 coding DNA: TGTGCCAGCAGTAGGCACAGAACTAACTATGGCTACACCTTC.

There are a few counts of this clone. The V gene is TRBV19, the J gene TRBJ2-2; 8 positions agree with TRBD1. V lost 7 bases, J lost 6 bases, and 10 bases stayed unmatched. In germline, CDR1 is LNHDA, CDR2 SQIVND (reference sequence). The CDR3 consists of 15 residues. The CDR3 is CASTVRTGYSGELFF. As DNA, the CDR3 is TGTGCCAGTACAGTCCGGACAGGGTATTCCGGGGAGCTGTTTTTT. Based on the CDR3 plus reference TRBV19 and TRBJ2-2, the full variable domain is DGGITQSPKYLFRKEGQNVTLSCEQNLNHDAMYWYRQDPGQGLRLIYYSQIVNDFQKGDIAEGYSVSREKKESFPLTVTSAQKNPTAFYLCASTVRTGYSGELFFGEGSRLTVL.

The chain combines TRBV19 with TRBJ1-1; tentatively, D is TRBD1 (6 bases). Germline values: CDR1 LNHDA, CDR2 SQIVND (reference sequence). The CDR3 is 15 residues long. Between the trimmed V and J ends, which lost 7 bases and 1 base, there was a span of 16 bases. The chain's CDR3 is CASTPGRGANTEAFF. Here the CDR3 DNA reads TGTGCCAGTACCCCGGGGAGGGGGGCGAACACTGAAGCTTTCTTT.

The V and J genes are TRBV6-4 and TRBJ1-4; TRBD1 matches at 9 bases. The CDR3 spans 15 residues. With 8 bases clipped from V and 2 bases from J, the junction kept 6 bases outside the gene matches. CDR1 MRHNA and CDR2 SNTAGT come from the germline V gene. The DNA of the CDR3 is TGTGCCAGCCTCTCGGACAGGGGCACTAATGAAAAACTGTTTTTT. Its protein is CASLSDRGTNEKLFF.

CDR3 residues: CAISEQGEVNTIYF. CDR3 DNA sequence: TGTGCCATCAGTGAACAGGGGGAAGTAAACACCATATATTTT. The V gene is TRBV10-3, the J gene TRBJ1-3; the match to TRBD1 covers 8 bases. This CDR3 has 14 residues. From germline, CDR1 is ENHRY and CDR2 SYGVKD. V trimming: 3 bases; J trimming: 6 bases; junction bases outside the gene matches: 4.

This clone came up once. This chain uses TRBV5-1 with TRBJ2-5; maybe TRBD2 (7 bases). This CDR3 comprises 16 residues. CDR1 SGHRS and CDR2 YFSETQ come from the germline V gene. Trimming took 0 bases from V and 5 from J, leaving 17 bases between them. The chain's CDR3 is CASSLGSGGCGETQYF. The CDR3, as DNA: TGCGCCAGCAGCTTGGGCTCGGGGGGCTGTGGGGAGACCCAGTACTTC.

This chain uses TRBV18 with TRBJ1-2; 7 bases agree with TRBD1. Germline-derived CDR1 and CDR2 are KGHSH and LQKENI. V lost 3 bases and J lost 0; bases outside the gene matches: 4. The CDR3 is 15 amino acids. CDR3 sequence (DNA): TGTGCCAGCTCACCCGGGACAGCAGCTAACTATGGCTACACCTTC. Translation gives CASSPGTAANYGYTF.

This clone was recorded once. The chain couples TRBV7-9 to TRBJ1-3, with D possibly TRBD1 on 6 matching bases. CDR1 SEHNR and CDR2 FQNEAQ come from the germline V gene (reference sequence). This CDR3 is 13 amino acids long. With 5 bases removed from V and 4 bases from J, the gap between germline ends came to 9 bases. CDR3 nucleotides: TGTGCCAGCAGCCCCGGACAGGGAAACACCATATATTTT. Protein product: CASSPGQGNTIYF.

The V call is TRBV7-2, the J call TRBJ2-7; 8 positions match TRBD2. CDR1 SGHTA and CDR2 FQGNSA come from the germline V gene. With V trimmed by 5 bases and J by 7 bases, 22 bases remained unmatched. This CDR3 region has 18 residues. CDR3 region: CASSATGPSRGGSREQYF. The CDR3 DNA sequence: TGTGCCAGCAGCGCAACCGGGCCCTCTCGCGGGGGGTCCAGAGAGCAGTACTTC.